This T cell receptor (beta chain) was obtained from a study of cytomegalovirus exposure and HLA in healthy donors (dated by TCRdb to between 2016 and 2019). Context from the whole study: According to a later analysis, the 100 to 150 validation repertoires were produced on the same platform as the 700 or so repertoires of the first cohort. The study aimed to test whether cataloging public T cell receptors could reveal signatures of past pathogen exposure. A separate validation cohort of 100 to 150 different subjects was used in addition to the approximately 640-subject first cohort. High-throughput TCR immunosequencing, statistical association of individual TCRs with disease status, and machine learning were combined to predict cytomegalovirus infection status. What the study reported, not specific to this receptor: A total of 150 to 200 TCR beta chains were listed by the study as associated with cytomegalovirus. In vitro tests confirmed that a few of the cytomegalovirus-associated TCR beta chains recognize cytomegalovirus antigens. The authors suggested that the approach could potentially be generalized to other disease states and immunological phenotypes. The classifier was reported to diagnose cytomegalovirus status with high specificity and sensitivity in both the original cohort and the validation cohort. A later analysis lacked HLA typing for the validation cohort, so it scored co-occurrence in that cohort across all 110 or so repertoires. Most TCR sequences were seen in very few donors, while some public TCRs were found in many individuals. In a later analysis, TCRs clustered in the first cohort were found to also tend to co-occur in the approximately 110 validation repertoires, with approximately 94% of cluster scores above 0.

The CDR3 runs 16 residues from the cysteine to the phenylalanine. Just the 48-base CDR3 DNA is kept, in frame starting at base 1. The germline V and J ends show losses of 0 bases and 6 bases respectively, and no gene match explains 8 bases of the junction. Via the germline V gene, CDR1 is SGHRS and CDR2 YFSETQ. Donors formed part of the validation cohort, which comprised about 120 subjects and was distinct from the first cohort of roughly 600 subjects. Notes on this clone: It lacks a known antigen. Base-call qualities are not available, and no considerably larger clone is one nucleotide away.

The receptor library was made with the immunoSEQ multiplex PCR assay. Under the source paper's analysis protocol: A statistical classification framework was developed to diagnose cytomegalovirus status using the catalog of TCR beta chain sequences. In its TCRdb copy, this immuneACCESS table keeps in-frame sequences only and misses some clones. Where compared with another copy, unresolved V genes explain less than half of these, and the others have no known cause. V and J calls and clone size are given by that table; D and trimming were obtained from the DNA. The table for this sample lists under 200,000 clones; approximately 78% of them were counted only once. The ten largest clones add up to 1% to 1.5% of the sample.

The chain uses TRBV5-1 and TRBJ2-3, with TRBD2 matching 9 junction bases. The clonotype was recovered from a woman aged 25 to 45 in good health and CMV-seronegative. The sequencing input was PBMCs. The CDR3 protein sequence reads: CASSLAASGVVDTQYF. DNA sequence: TGCGCCAGCAGCTTGGCGGCTAGCGGGGTTGTGGATACGCAGTATTTT.